The rows below give T cell receptor beta chains drawn from one sample of a study of cytomegalovirus exposure and HLA in healthy donors. Profiling relied on immunoSEQ multiplex PCR, and the TCRdb table lists in-frame clones only, not all of them. Of tens of thousands of clones listed, approximately 90% are singletons. Source material: PBMCs. The receptor set was obtained from a young woman in good health and CMV-seronegative. Both conserved end residues are part of each CDR3. D genes are given only for firm matches. For some rows the clone size is stated as once, few or many, or as a class when expanded; others skip it.

j_gene,v_gene,abundance,d_gene,CDR3aa,CDR3nt
TRBJ2-1,TRBV27,once,NA,CASTPFSGRYNEQFF,TGTGCCAGCACCCCTTTTAGCGGTCGCTACAATGAGCAGTTCTTC
TRBJ2-7,TRBV11-2,NA,NA,CASSGLSPYEQYF,TGTGCCAGCAGCGGACTGTCTCCCTACGAGCAGTACTTC
TRBJ1-5,TRBV28,NA,NA,CASSSTGYSNQPQHF,TGTGCCAGCAGTTCGACGGGGTATAGCAATCAGCCCCAGCATTTT
TRBJ1-6,TRBV6-5,few,NA,CASSYSESLNSPLHF,TGTGCCAGCAGTTACTCGGAGAGCCTTAATTCCCCCCTCCACTTT
TRBJ2-5,TRBV29-1,NA,TRBD2,CSVARTSQETQYF,TGCAGCGTTGCCCGGACTAGCCAAGAGACCCAGTACTTC
TRBJ1-2,TRBV7-2,NA,NA,CASSLGGMAGSYGYTF,TGTGCCAGCAGCTTAGGAGGTATGGCGGGGAGTTATGGCTACACCTTC
TRBJ1-2,TRBV5-1,few,TRBD1,CASSSGQGAYGYTF,TGCGCCAGCAGCTCGGGACAGGGGGCGTACGGCTACACCTTC
TRBJ2-7,TRBV5-5,NA,TRBD2,CASSLLAGEAYEQYF,TGTGCCAGCAGCTTGCTGGCGGGAGAGGCCTACGAGCAGTACTTC
TRBJ2-7,TRBV7-9,NA,TRBD1,CASSFTGGSYEQYF,TGTGCCAGCAGTTTTACAGGGGGCTCCTACGAGCAGTACTTC
TRBJ1-5,TRBV28,NA,NA,CASSLARRSNQPQHF,TGTGCCAGCAGTTTAGCCCGCAGGTCCAATCAGCCCCAGCATTTT
TRBJ2-2,TRBV28,NA,NA,CASSFGGPGELFF,TGTGCCAGCAGTTTCGGGGGACCCGGGGAGCTGTTTTTT
TRBJ2-7,TRBV18,once,NA,CASSPQEGEQYF,TGTGCCAGCTCACCACAGGAGGGCGAGCAGTACTTC
TRBJ2-3,TRBV29-1,NA,TRBD1,CSVEAGTGAAIDTQYF,TGCAGCGTTGAAGCCGGGACAGGGGCCGCGATAGATACGCAGTATTTT
TRBJ2-3,TRBV19,NA,TRBD2,CASRLAGGPDTQYF,TGTGCCAGTAGGCTAGCGGGAGGACCAGATACGCAGTATTTT
TRBJ1-2,TRBV7-2,NA,NA,CASSSGNHGYTF,TGTGCCAGCAGCTCGGGGAACCATGGCTACACCTTC
TRBJ1-4,TRBV28,NA,NA,CASSLPQTTNEKLFF,TGTGCCAGCAGTTTACCACAGACAACTAATGAAAAACTGTTTTTT
TRBJ2-5,TRBV5-6,NA,TRBD2,CASSFGLAGGETQYF,TGTGCCAGCAGTTTCGGACTAGCGGGCGGAGAGACCCAGTACTTC
TRBJ2-3,TRBV5-1,NA,TRBD2,CASSPGTSGTDTQYF,TGCGCCAGCAGCCCCGGGACTAGCGGCACAGATACGCAGTATTTT
TRBJ2-5,TRBV28,NA,TRBD1,CASSVNRGLRVETQYF,TGTGCCAGCAGTGTGAACAGGGGGCTGAGAGTGGAGACCCAGTACTTC
TRBJ2-1,TRBV27,NA,TRBD2,CASSLDAGVNEQFF,TGTGCCAGCAGTTTAGACGCGGGAGTTAATGAGCAGTTCTTC
TRBJ2-5,TRBV10-3,NA,TRBD2,CAISDPGLAGGETQYF,TGTGCCATCAGTGACCCGGGACTAGCGGGAGGAGAGACCCAGTACTTC
TRBJ2-4,TRBV2,NA,NA,CASQEEDRPLDIQYF,TGTGCCAGTCAGGAGGAAGACAGGCCCTTGGACATTCAGTACTTC
TRBJ2-3,TRBV28,NA,TRBD2,CASSLLAGGNTDTQYF,TGTGCCAGCAGTTTACTAGCGGGAGGTAACACAGATACGCAGTATTTT
TRBJ2-3,TRBV10-3,NA,TRBD1,CAISGGQESTDTQYF,TGTGCCATCAGCGGAGGACAGGAAAGCACAGATACGCAGTATTTT
TRBJ2-3,TRBV7-2,NA,TRBD2,CASSLSRLAVGADTQYF,TGTGCCAGCAGCTTATCAAGACTAGCGGTCGGAGCAGATACGCAGTATTTT
TRBJ2-1,TRBV5-1,once,TRBD1,CASRSTGLNEQFF,TGCGCCAGCAGGTCGACAGGGCTCAATGAGCAGTTCTTC
TRBJ2-5,TRBV15,once,TRBD2,CATSRDNWLADRRETQYF,TGTGCCACCAGCAGAGATAATTGGCTAGCGGACCGGAGGGAGACCCAGTACTTC
TRBJ2-1,TRBV5-1,NA,NA,CASSFYAGSYNEQFF,TGCGCCAGCAGCTTCTATGCGGGATCCTACAATGAGCAGTTCTTC
TRBJ2-7,TRBV28,NA,NA,CASTRDASYEQYF,TGTGCCAGCACGCGGGACGCCTCCTACGAGCAGTACTTC
TRBJ2-1,TRBV4-3,NA,NA,CASSQETGSGEQFF,TGCGCCAGCAGCCAAGAAACTGGAAGCGGTGAGCAGTTCTTC
TRBJ2-5,TRBV29-1,NA,NA,CSVEGRAKETQYF,TGCAGCGTTGAGGGCAGGGCAAAAGAGACCCAGTACTTC
TRBJ1-3,TRBV19,NA,TRBD1,CASSSWTGRSGNTIYF,TGTGCCAGTAGTTCTTGGACAGGGCGCTCTGGAAACACCATATATTTT
TRBJ1-6,TRBV7-9,once,TRBD1,CASSLDRVSRNSPLHF,TGTGCCAGCAGCCTAGACAGGGTATCGCGGAATTCACCCCTCCACTTT
TRBJ1-6,TRBV29-1,few,TRBD1,CSVEGQGWGFSYNSPLHF,TGCAGCGTTGAGGGACAGGGATGGGGTTTCTCCTATAATTCACCCCTCCACTTT
TRBJ1-4,TRBV5-5,once,NA,CASSQDSLNEKLFF,TGTGCCAGCAGCCAGGACAGCCTGAATGAAAAACTGTTTTTT
TRBJ2-5,TRBV10-3,NA,TRBD1,CAISEGQGRFQETQYF,TGTGCCATCAGTGAAGGACAGGGCCGATTCCAAGAGACCCAGTACTTC
TRBJ1-2,TRBV14,once,NA,CASSQLQLSRGYTF,TGTGCCAGCAGCCAACTCCAGCTTTCGAGGGGCTACACCTTC
TRBJ1-1,TRBV7-9,NA,NA,CASSLAGRGTEAFF,TGTGCCAGCAGCTTAGCAGGGAGGGGCACTGAAGCTTTCTTT
TRBJ1-2,TRBV4-2,NA,TRBD1,CASSQPRPGGDRGVVGYTF,TGTGCCAGCAGCCAACCACGGCCCGGGGGCGACAGGGGAGTCGTCGGCTACACCTTC
TRBJ2-7,TRBV7-2,NA,NA,CASSFRREPYEQYF,TGTGCCAGCAGCTTTAGACGGGAGCCCTACGAGCAGTACTTC
TRBJ2-5,TRBV5-4,NA,NA,CASSLGLRAVGETQYF,TGTGCCAGCAGCTTGGGCCTCAGGGCGGTCGGGGAGACCCAGTACTTC
TRBJ2-1,TRBV11-2,NA,TRBD2,CASTWTSGSSYNEQFF,TGTGCCAGCACCTGGACTAGCGGGAGCTCCTACAATGAGCAGTTCTTC
TRBJ2-7,TRBV10-3,NA,NA,CAIRGGLSSSGEQYF,TGTGCCATCAGGGGGGGACTTTCCTCTTCGGGCGAGCAGTACTTC
TRBJ2-3,TRBV6-6,NA,NA,CASSPQTDTQYF,TGTGCCAGCAGTCCCCAGACAGATACGCAGTATTTT
TRBJ2-4,TRBV12-1,NA,NA,CASSLGRALAKNIQYF,TGTGCCAGCAGCTTGGGCAGGGCATTAGCCAAAAACATTCAGTACTTC
TRBJ2-2,TRBV6-6,NA,NA,CASSWPGGSTGELFF,TGTGCCAGCAGTTGGCCAGGGGGGAGCACCGGGGAGCTGTTTTTT
TRBJ2-7,TRBV11-1,NA,NA,CASSGSRNVGQYF,TGTGCCAGCAGCGGTTCCAGGAATGTAGGGCAGTACTTC
TRBJ2-3,TRBV7-9,NA,TRBD2,CASSLRRTSPDTQYF,TGTGCCAGCAGCTTACGAAGGACTAGCCCAGATACGCAGTATTTT
TRBJ2-7,TRBV7-7,NA,TRBD2,CASALAGDWYEQYF,TGTGCCAGCGCCCTAGCGGGAGACTGGTACGAGCAGTACTTC
TRBJ2-7,TRBV29-1,NA,NA,CSVVGLYEQYF,TGCAGCGTTGTGGGGCTCTACGAGCAGTACTTC
TRBJ2-5,TRBV6-5,NA,NA,CASSPPGGGETQYF,TGTGCCAGCAGTCCCCCGGGGGGCGGCGAGACCCAGTACTTC